These 8 T cell receptor beta chains share one sample of origin, sequenced in a study of blood T cell repertoires in COVID-19. Profiling relied on immunoSEQ multiplex PCR, and the TCRdb table lists in-frame clones only, not all of them. The sample lists fewer than 250,000 clones, roughly 82% seen once, with 6.5% to 9.5% in the top ten. The sample comprised peripheral blood. The receptor source for this set is a woman in her sixties with COVID-19, enrolled during active disease.

The chain joins TRBV19 to TRBJ2-5; D perhaps matches TRBD2 (6 bases). The CDR3 spans 12 residues. Germline V lookup: CDR1 LNHDA, CDR2 SQIVND (reference sequence). Trimming shortened V by 8 bases and J by 1 base, and 8 bases separated the two germline ends. In DNA, the CDR3 is TGTGCCAGTGGGGGGACCCAAGAGACCCAGTACTTC. This codes for CASGGTQETQYF. The full variable domain, completed using reference TRBV19 and TRBJ2-5, is DGGITQSPKYLFRKEGQNVTLSCEQNLNHDAMYWYRQDPGQGLRLIYYSQIVNDFQKGDIAEGYSVSREKKESFPLTVTSAQKNPTAFYLCASGGTQETQYFGPGTRLLVL.

The gene calls are TRBV28 and TRBJ1-6; possibly TRBD1 for D (5 bases). Germline CDR1 reads MDHEN; CDR2 reads SYDVKM. The ends were cut back, 6 bases at V and 6 bases at J, with 12 bases in the middle. CDR3 length: 14 amino acids. CDR3 loop: CASSRPRVNSPLHF. CDR3 bases: TGTGCCAGCAGCCGCCCCAGGGTTAATTCACCCCTCCACTTT.

Here the CDR3 DNA reads TGTGCCAGCAAACGGACAGGGACATCGGATCAGCCCCAGCATTTT. It translates to CASKRTGTSDQPQHF. The chain combines TRBV6-5 with TRBJ1-5; 8 bases agree with TRBD1. CDR1 MNHEY and CDR2 SVGAGI come from the germline V gene. The CDR3 spans 15 residues. The V segment lost 7 bases and the J segment 5 bases; nucleotides outside the gene matches: 10.

This rearrangement joins TRBV12-3 or TRBV12-4 to TRBJ2-7; a possible D gene is TRBD2 (5 bases). V was trimmed by 5 bases and J by 6 bases, leaving 14 bases between them. The CDR3 is made up of 13 amino acids. CDR3 coding DNA: TGTGCCAGCAGTCCAGGACTGTGGAGCGAGCAGTACGTC. Translated: CASSPGLWSEQYV.

V gene TRBV24-1 combines with J gene TRBJ2-3; tentative D call: TRBD2 (5 bases). This CDR3 is 15 amino acids long. The V end lost 7 bases, the J end lost 6 bases, and 19 bases lay between the germline ends. In germline, CDR1 is KGHDR, CDR2 SFDVKD. CDR3 sequence reads: CATSSGGLPTDTQYF. The DNA for the CDR3 is TGTGCCACCAGCTCTGGAGGACTCCCGACCGATACGCAGTATTTT.

The V gene is TRBV25-1, the J gene TRBJ2-1; TRBD2 agrees at 9 bases. CDR1 and CDR2 from the germline V gene are MGHDK and SYGVNS. This CDR3 has 14 amino acids. The V segment lost 4 bases and the J segment 2 bases; nucleotides outside the gene matches: 0. The CDR3 nucleotides are TGTGCCAGCAGTGCTAGCGGGACCTACAATGAGCAGTTCTTC. Translated, it gives CASSASGTYNEQFF.

V and J are TRBV9 and TRBJ2-5, with 8 bases aligning to TRBD1. The CDR3 has 15 amino acids. Germline V CDR1 and CDR2: SGDLS, YYNGEE. V gave up 3 bases and J gave up 4 bases; unmatched junction bases: 8. The CDR3 region has the DNA TGTGCCAGCAGCGGTCACAGGGGGTTGTCAGAGACCCAGTACTTC. Translated, it gives CASSGHRGLSETQYF.

The chain has TRBV6-5 and TRBJ1-2; perhaps TRBD1 as D (6 bases). This CDR3 spans 14 amino acids. Germline-derived CDR1 and CDR2 are MNHEY and SVGAGI. Trimming shortened V by 7 bases and J by 8 bases, and 20 bases separated the two germline ends. CDR3 DNA sequence: TGTGCCAGCACAAAAGGACAGCTTACTTCGGGCTACACCTTC. Protein product: CASTKGQLTSGYTF.